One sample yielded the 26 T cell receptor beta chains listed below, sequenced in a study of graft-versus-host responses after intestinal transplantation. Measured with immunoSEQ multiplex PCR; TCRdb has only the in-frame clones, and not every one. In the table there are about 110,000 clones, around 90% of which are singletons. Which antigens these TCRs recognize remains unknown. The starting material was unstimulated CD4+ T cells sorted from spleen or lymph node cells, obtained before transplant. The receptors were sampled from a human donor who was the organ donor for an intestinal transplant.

The CDR3: CASSARGGSINEQFF. The CDR3 bases are TGTGCCAGCAGTGCGCGGGGGGGCTCCATCAATGAGCAGTTCTTC. The V and J genes are TRBV6-5 and TRBJ2-1; the match to TRBD2 covers 9 bases. Losses at the gene ends were 5 bases for V and 6 bases for J; bases not matched to a gene: 8. Per germline, CDR1 MNHEY and CDR2 SVGAGI. The CDR3 is 15 amino acids.

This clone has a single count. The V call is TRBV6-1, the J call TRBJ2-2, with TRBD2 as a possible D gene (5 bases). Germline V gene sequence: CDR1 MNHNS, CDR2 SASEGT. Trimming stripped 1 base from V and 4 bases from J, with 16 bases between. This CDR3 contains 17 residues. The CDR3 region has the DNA TGTGCCAGCAGTGAAGTCGTCGGGGTACGAGTCACCGGGGAGCTGTTTTTT. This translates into CASSEVVGVRVTGELFF.

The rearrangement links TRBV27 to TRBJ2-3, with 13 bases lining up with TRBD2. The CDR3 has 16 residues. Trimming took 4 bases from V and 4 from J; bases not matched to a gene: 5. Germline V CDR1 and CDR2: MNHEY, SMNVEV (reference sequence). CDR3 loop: CASSSRLAGGADTQYF. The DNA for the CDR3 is TGTGCCAGCAGTTCGCGACTAGCGGGGGGCGCAGATACGCAGTATTTT.

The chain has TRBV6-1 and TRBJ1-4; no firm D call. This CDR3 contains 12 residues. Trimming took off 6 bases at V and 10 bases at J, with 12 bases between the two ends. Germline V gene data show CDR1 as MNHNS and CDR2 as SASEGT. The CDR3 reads CASRTGALKLFF. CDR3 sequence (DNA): TGTGCCAGCAGGACGGGCGCCCTAAAACTGTTTTTT.

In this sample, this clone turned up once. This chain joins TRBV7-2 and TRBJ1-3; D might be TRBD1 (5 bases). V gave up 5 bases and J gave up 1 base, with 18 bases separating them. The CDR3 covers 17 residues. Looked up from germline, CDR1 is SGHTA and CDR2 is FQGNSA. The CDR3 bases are TGTGCCAGCAGCGCTTGGTCGTATCAGGGTTCTGGAAACACCATATATTTT. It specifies CASSAWSYQGSGNTIYF.

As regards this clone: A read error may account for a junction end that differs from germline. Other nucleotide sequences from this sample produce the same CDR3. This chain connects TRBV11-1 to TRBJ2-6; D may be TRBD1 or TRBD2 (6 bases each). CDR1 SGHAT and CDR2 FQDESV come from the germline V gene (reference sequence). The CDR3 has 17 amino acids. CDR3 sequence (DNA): TGTGCCAGCAGCTTATTAGGGGGGAGCTCTGGGGCCAACGTCCTGACCTTC. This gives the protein CASSLLGGSSGANVLTF.

The CDR3 DNA is TGTGCCAGCAGCTTGGGGGACAGGGGGCCCGTATATACGCAGTATTTT. It is translated as CASSLGDRGPVYTQYF. The chain carries TRBV7-9 and TRBJ2-3; 12 positions agree with TRBD1. This CDR3 has 16 amino acids. Looked up from germline, CDR1 is SEHNR and CDR2 is FQNEAQ (reference sequence). Trimming cost V 3 bases and J 7 bases; bases outside gene matches: 8.

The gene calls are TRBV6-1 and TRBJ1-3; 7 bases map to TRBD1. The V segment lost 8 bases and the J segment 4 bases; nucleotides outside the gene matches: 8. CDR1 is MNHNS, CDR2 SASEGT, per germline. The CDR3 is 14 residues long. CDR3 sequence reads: CASRRDREGNTIYF. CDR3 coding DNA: TGTGCCAGCCGAAGAGACAGGGAAGGAAACACCATATATTTT.

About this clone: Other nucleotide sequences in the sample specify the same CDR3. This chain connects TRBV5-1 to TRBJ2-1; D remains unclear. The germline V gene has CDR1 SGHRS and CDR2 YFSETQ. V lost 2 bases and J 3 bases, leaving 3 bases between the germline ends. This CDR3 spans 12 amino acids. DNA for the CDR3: TGCGCCAGCAGCTTAGACTACAATGAGCAGTTCTTC. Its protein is CASSLDYNEQFF. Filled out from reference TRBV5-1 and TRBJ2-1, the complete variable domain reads KAGVTQTPRYLIKTRGQQVTLSCSPISGHRSVSWYQQTPGQGLQFLFEYFSETQRNKGNFPGRFSGRQFSNSRSEMNVSTLELGDSALYLCASSLDYNEQFFGPGTRLTVL.

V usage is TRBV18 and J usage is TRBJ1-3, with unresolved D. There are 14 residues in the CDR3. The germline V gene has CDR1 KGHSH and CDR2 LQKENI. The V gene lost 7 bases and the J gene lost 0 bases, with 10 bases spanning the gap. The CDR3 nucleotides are TGTGCCAGCTTCGAACCGAGCTCTGGAAACACCATATATTTT. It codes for CASFEPSSGNTIYF.

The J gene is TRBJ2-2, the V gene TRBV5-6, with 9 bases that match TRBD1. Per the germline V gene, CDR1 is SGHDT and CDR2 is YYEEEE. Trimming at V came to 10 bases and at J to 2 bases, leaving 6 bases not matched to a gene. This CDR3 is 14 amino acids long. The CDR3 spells CACGTGINTGELFF. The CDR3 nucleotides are TGTGCCTGCGGGACAGGGATTAACACCGGGGAGCTGTTTTTT.

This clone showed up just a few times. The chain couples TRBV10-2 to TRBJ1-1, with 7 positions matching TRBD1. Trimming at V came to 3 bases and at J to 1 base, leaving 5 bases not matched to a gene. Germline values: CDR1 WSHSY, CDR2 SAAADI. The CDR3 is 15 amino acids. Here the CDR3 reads CASSDLDRRNTEAFF. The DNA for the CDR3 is TGCGCCAGCAGTGACCTGGACAGGAGGAACACTGAAGCTTTCTTT.

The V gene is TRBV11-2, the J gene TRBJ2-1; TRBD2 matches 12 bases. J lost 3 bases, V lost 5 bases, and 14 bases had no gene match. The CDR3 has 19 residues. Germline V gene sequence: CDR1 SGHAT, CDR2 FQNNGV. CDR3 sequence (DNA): TGTGCCAGCAGCCCCCGGACTAGCGGGGCCGATACCATCTACAATGAGCAGTTCTTC. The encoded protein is CASSPRTSGADTIYNEQFF.

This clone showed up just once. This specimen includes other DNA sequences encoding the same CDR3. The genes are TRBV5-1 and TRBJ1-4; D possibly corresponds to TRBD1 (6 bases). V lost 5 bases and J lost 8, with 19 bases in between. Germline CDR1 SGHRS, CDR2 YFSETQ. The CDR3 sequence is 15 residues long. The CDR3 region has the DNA TGCGCCAGCAGGGAAGGGACGGTGAGGGGGGAAAAACTGTTTTTT. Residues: CASREGTVRGEKLFF.

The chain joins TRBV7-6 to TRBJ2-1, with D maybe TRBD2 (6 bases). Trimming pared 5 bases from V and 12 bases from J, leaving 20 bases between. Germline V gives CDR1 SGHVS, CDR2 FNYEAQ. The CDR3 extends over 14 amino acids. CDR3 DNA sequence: TGTGCCAGCAGCCCTAGTTTGGACGCCGGGAGGCAGTTCTTC. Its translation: CASSPSLDAGRQFF.

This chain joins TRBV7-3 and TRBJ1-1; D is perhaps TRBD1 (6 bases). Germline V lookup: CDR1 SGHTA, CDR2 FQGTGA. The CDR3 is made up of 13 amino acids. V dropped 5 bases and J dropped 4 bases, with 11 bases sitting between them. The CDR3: CASSRGGGTEAFF. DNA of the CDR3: TGTGCCAGCAGCCGGGGGGGCGGCACTGAAGCTTTCTTT.

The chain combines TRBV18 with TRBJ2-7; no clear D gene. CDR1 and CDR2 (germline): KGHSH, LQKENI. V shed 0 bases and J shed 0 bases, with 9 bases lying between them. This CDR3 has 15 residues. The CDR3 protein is CASSPPNYLSYEQYF. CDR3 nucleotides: TGTGCCAGCTCACCACCGAACTACCTCTCCTACGAGCAGTACTTC.

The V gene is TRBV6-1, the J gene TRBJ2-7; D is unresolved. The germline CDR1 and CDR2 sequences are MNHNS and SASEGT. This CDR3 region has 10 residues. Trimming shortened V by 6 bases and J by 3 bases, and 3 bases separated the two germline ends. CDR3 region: CASRDYEQYF. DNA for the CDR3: TGTGCCAGCAGGGACTACGAGCAGTACTTC.

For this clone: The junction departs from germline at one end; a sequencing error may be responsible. Here the CDR3 DNA reads TGTGCTAGCAGCTCCATACTAACAGATACGCAGTATTTT. Residues: CASSSILTDTQYF. The chain has TRBV7-7 and TRBJ2-3; D remains unclear. There are 13 residues in the CDR3. Germline V gives CDR1 SSHAT, CDR2 FNYEAQ (reference sequence).

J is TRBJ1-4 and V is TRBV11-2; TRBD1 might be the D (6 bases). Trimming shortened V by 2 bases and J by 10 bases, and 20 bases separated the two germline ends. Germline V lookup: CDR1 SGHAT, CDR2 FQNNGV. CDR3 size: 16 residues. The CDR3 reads CASSLSQGASGGKLFF. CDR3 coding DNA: TGTGCCAGCAGCTTATCACAGGGAGCAAGCGGAGGAAAACTGTTTTTT.

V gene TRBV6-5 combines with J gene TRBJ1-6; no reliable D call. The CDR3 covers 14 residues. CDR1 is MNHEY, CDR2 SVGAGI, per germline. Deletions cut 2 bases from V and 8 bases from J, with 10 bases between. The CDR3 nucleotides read TGTGCCAGCAGTTACGGGGTGGCGGATTCACCCCTCCACTTT. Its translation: CASSYGVADSPLHF.

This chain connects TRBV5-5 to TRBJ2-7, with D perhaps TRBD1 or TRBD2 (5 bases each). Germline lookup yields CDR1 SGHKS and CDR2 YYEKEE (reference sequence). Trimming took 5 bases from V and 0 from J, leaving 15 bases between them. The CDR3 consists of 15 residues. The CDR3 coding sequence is TGTGCCAGCAGTAAAGCCGGGACGATCTCCTACGAGCAGTACTTC. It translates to CASSKAGTISYEQYF.

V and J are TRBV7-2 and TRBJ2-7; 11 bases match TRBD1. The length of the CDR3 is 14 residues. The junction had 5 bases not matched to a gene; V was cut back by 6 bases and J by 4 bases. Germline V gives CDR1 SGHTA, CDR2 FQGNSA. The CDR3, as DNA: TGTGCCAGCAGACTCGGACAGGGGGCATACGAGCAGTACTTC. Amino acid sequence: CASRLGQGAYEQYF.

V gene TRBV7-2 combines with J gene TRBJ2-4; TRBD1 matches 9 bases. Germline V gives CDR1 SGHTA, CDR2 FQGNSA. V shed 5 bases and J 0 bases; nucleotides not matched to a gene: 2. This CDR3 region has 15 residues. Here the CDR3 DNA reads TGTGCCAGCAGCCGGGACAGGGAAGCCAAAAACATTCAGTACTTC. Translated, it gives CASSRDREAKNIQYF.

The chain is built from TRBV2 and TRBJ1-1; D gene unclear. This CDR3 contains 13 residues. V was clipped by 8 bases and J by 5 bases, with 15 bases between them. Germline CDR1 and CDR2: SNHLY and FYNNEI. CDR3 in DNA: TGTGCCAGCGGCTCGGTCGGGGAGACTGAAGCTTTCTTT. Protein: CASGSVGETEAFF.

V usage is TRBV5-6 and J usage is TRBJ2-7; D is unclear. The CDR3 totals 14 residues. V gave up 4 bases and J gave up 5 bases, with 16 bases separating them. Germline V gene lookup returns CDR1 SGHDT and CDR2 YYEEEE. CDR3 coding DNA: TGTGCCAGCAGCATCCTCCCCCCCCGGGACGAGCAGTACTTC. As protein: CASSILPPRDEQYF. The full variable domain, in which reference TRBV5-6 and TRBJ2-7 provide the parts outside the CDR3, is DAGVTQSPTHLIKTRGQQVTLRCSPKSGHDTVSWYQQALGQGPQFIFQYYEEEERQRGNFPDRFSGHQFPNYSSELNVNALLLGDSALYLCASSILPPRDEQYFGPGTRLTVT.